These 4 T cell receptor beta chains were all obtained from the same sample, sequenced in a study of T cells after yellow fever vaccination. One entry per CDR3 protein results from TCRdb running MiXCR on the 5' RACE reads. The sample contains about 320,000 distinct CDR3 sequences, roughly an eighth of which appear only once. Sequencing used CD4+ T cells sorted from PBMCs, obtained 15 days after the yellow fever booster vaccination. The receptor source for this set is a man aged 18 to 35 who received the YFV17D yellow fever vaccine.

In this sample, this clonotype turned up a few times. This sequence joins TRBV11-2 and TRBJ2-5; D may correspond to TRBD1 or TRBD2 (7 bases each). Germline CDR1 reads SGHAT; CDR2 reads FQNNGV. CDR3 length: 16 residues. V lost 4 bases and J lost 2, with 17 bases in between. The CDR3 bases are TGTGCCAGCAGCTCAGGGGGGGCGGGGGCGCAAGAGACCCAGTACTTC. Residues: CASSSGGAGAQETQYF.

This clonotype was observed many times. This sequence joins TRBV7-8 and TRBJ2-7, with unresolved D. CDR1 SGHVS and CDR2 FQNEAQ come from the germline V gene. The length of the CDR3 is 14 residues. The V gene lost 3 bases and the J gene lost 2 bases, with 11 bases spanning the gap. The DNA for the CDR3 is TGTGCCAGCAGCTTCGCTGAGGTACCCTACGAGCAGTACGTC. Amino acid sequence: CASSFAEVPYEQYV.

This chain joins TRBV5-1 and TRBJ2-3; D unclear. The CDR3 has 13 amino acids. Germline CDR1 is SGHRS and CDR2 is YFSETQ. V was cut by 2 bases and J by 5 bases, with 9 bases left in between. CDR3 residues: CASSFQERDTQYF. The CDR3, as DNA: TGCGCCAGCAGCTTCCAGGAGAGAGATACGCAGTATTTT.

The table lists this clonotype with many counts. The chain joins TRBV4-2 to TRBJ1-5; D is unresolved. The CDR3 spans 12 residues. Trimming pared 0 bases from V and 7 bases from J, leaving 4 bases between. CDR1 is LGHNA, CDR2 YNFKEQ, per germline. The CDR3 here is CASSQDRQPQHF. The CDR3, as DNA: TGTGCCAGCAGCCAAGATCGACAGCCCCAGCATTTT.